These T cell receptor beta chains were read from a single sample in a study of CD39 and CD103 CD8 tumor-infiltrating T cells. Method: immunoSEQ multiplex PCR; TCRdb's copy keeps in-frame clones and lacks some. This table holds more than 15,000 clones, 90% to 95% found once. Sequencing used CD8+ T cells sorted from blood. These TCRs come from a human donor with head and neck squamous cell carcinoma. Each CDR3 is given with its conserved first and last residue. A D gene is named only where the DNA matches it firmly. Where a row states a size, it is once, few, many or the class of an expanded clone; other rows omit it.

.	11	TRBV29-1	.	TRBJ2-1	CSVVTADEQFF	TGCAGCGTTGTAACCGCGGATGAGCAGTTCTTC
.	14	TRBV4-1	.	TRBJ1-1	CASSLPTGNTEAFF	TGCGCCAGCAGCCTCCCGACGGGGAACACTGAAGCTTTCTTT
few	15	TRBV5-6	.	TRBJ2-3	CASSLALAGTDTQYF	TGTGCCAGCAGCTTAGCACTAGCCGGCACAGATACGCAGTATTTT
.	16	TRBV28	TRBD2	TRBJ2-4	CASSSGLAGTKNIQYF	TGTGCCAGCAGTTCCGGGCTAGCGGGGACCAAAAACATTCAGTACTTC
.	16	TRBV9	TRBD2	TRBJ2-1	CASSILAGGLYNEQFF	TGTGCCAGCAGCATACTAGCGGGGGGCCTATACAATGAGCAGTTCTTC
.	15	TRBV4-1	TRBD2	TRBJ2-1	CASSQLAGEYNEQFF	TGCGCCAGCAGCCAACTAGCGGGGGAGTACAATGAGCAGTTCTTC
.	13	TRBV28	.	TRBJ1-5	CASSPLGGQPQHF	TGTGCCAGCAGTCCCCTGGGGGGTCAGCCCCAGCATTTT
.	13	TRBV19	.	TRBJ1-2	CASSLWVNYGYTF	TGTGCCAGTAGTTTATGGGTTAACTATGGCTACACCTTC
.	15	TRBV7-6	TRBD2	TRBJ2-1	CASSPRLAGPNEQFF	TGTGCCAGCAGCCCTAGACTAGCGGGGCCCAATGAGCAGTTCTTC
.	13	TRBV19	.	TRBJ1-2	CASSMGAADGYTF	TGTGCCAGTAGTATGGGCGCAGCCGATGGCTACACCTTC
.	14	TRBV6-5	TRBD1	TRBJ2-2	CASSPGGGTGELFF	TGTGCCAGCAGCCCAGGGGGTGGGACCGGGGAGCTGTTTTTT
.	12	TRBV28	.	TRBJ2-3	CASSTTGDTQYF	TGTGCCAGCAGCACTACCGGAGATACGCAGTATTTT
few	18	TRBV5-1	TRBD1	TRBJ1-5	CASSSGQSPRGSNQPQHF	TGCGCCAGCAGCTCGGGACAGTCCCCGAGGGGTAGCAATCAGCCCCAGCATTTT
.	19	TRBV9	.	TRBJ2-7	CASSVGLGDSTAWSYEQYF	TGTGCCAGCAGCGTAGGCCTTGGCGACTCGACAGCCTGGTCCTACGAGCAGTACTTC
.	15	TRBV2	.	TRBJ2-7	CASSDPPGGGYEQYF	TGTGCCAGCAGTGACCCCCCCGGGGGCGGTTACGAGCAGTACTTC
.	10	TRBV5-3	TRBD1	TRBJ2-7	CARSGRDRDF	TGTGCCAGAAGCGGCCGGGACAGGGATTTC
.	13	TRBV11-2	TRBD1	TRBJ2-7	CASSRDRGYEQYF	TGTGCCAGCAGCCGGGACAGGGGATACGAGCAGTACTTC
.	17	TRBV9	.	TRBJ2-5	CASSPTFLDPPWETQYF	TGTGCCAGCAGCCCTACATTTCTCGACCCTCCTTGGGAGACCCAGTACTTC
.	15	TRBV11-2	.	TRBJ1-3	CASSLDFSSGNTIYF	TGTGCCAGCAGCTTAGATTTCTCCTCTGGAAACACCATATATTTT
few	12	TRBV14	.	TRBJ1-1	CASSLVNTEAFF	TGTGCCAGCAGCCTAGTGAACACTGAAGCTTTCTTT
.	20	TRBV2	TRBD2	TRBJ2-7	CASRGVPQEGRGNVIYEQYF	TGTGCCAGCAGGGGGGTCCCTCAGGAAGGGCGGGGGAACGTAATCTACGAGCAGTACTTC
.	13	TRBV7-9	.	TRBJ1-2	CASSLEPFYGYTF	TGTGCCAGCAGCTTAGAACCCTTCTATGGCTACACCTTC
.	15	TRBV6-1	.	TRBJ2-2	CASSDRGGNTGELFF	TGTGCCAGCAGTGACAGGGGAGGGAACACCGGGGAGCTGTTTTTT
.	13	TRBV6-1	TRBD2	TRBJ2-1	CASGWGGAYEQFF	TGTGCCAGCGGATGGGGGGGTGCTTATGAGCAGTTCTTC
.	14	TRBV30	.	TRBJ2-7	CAWNQRSLYYEQYF	TGTGCCTGGAACCAACGGAGTCTTTACTACGAGCAGTACTTC
once	13	TRBV7-9	.	TRBJ2-5	CASSPVGAETQYF	TGTGCCAGCAGCCCCGTCGGGGCCGAGACCCAGTACTTC
.	13	TRBV6-5	.	TRBJ1-5	CASSYGGNQPQHF	TGTGCCAGCAGTTACGGTGGCAATCAGCCCCAGCATTTT
.	12	TRBV28	.	TRBJ2-4	CASSLTRRGWYF	TGTGCCAGCAGTTTAACTCGTCGGGGTTGGTACTTC